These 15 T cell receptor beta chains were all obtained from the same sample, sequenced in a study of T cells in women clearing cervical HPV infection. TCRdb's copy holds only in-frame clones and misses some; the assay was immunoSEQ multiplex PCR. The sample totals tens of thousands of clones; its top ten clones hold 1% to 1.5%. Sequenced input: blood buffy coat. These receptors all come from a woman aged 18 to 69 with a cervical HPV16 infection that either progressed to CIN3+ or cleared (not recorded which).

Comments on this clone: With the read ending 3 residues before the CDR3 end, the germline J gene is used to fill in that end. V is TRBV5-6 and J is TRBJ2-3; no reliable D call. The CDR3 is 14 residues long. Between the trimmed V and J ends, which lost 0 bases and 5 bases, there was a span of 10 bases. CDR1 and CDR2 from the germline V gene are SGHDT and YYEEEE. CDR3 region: CASSLAAGLDTQYF. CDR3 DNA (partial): TGTGCCAGCAGCTTGGCCGCCGGGTTAGATACG.

Partial CDR3 DNA: TGTGCCAGCAGTGCGTCTCCCTACGAG. Its protein is CASSASPYE. The CDR3, in full, reads CASSASPYEQYF. The rearrangement joins TRBV6-1 to TRBJ2-7; D not certain. Sequencing ends 3 residues short of the CDR3 end; the germline J gene provides the rest. The CDR3 runs 12 residues. Germline loops: CDR1 MNHNS, CDR2 SASEGT. Trimming took 4 bases from V and 2 from J, leaving 6 bases between them.

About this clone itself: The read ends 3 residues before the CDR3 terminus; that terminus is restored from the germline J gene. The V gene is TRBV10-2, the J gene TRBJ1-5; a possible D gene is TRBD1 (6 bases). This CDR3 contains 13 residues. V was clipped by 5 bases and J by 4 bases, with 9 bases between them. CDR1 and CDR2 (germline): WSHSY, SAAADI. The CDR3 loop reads CASSSQGNQPQHF. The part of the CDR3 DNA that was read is TGCGCCAGCAGTTCACAGGGAAATCAGCCC.

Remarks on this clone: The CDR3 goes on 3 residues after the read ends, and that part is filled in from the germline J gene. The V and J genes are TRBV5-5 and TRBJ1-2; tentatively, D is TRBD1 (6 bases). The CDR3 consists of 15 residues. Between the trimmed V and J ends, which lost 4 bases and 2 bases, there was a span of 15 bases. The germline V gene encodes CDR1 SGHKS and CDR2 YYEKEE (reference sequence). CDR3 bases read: TGTGCCAGCAGCCAATGGGGGCAGGGCAACTATGGC. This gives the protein CASSQWGQGNYG. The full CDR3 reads CASSQWGQGNYGYTF.

CDR3 sequence reads: CAWDDRGTGELFF. CDR3 bases read: TGTGCCTGGGACGACAGGGGAACAGGGGAG. V gene TRBV30 combines with J gene TRBJ2-2, with 8 bases that match TRBD1. The read ends 3 residues shy of where the CDR3 ends; the end is completed using the germline J gene. The CDR3 spans 13 residues. The germline V gene encodes CDR1 GTSNPN and CDR2 SVGIG (reference sequence). V shed 5 bases, J shed 8 bases, and the junction held 7 bases outside the gene matches.

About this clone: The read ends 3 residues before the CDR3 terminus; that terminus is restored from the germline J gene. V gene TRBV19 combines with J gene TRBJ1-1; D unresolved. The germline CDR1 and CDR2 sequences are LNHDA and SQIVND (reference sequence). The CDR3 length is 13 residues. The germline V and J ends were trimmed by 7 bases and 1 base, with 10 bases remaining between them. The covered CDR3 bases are TGTGCCAGTACGGGGAGATCGAACACTGAA. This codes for CASTGRSNTE. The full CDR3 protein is CASTGRSNTEAFF.

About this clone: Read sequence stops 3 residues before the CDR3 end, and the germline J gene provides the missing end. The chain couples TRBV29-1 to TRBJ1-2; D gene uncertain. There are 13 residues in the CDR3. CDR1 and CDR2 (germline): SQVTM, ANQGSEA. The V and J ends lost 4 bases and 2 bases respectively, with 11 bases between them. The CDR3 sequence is CSVATALNYGYTF. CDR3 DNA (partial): TGCAGCGTTGCTACCGCTCTCAACTATGGC.

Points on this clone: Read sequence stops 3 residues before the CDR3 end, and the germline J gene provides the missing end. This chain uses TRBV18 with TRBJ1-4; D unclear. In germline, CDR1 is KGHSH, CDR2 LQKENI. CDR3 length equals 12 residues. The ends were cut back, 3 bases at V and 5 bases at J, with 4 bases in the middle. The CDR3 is CASSPPNEKLFF. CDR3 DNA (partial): TGTGCCAGCTCACCCCCGAATGAAAAA.

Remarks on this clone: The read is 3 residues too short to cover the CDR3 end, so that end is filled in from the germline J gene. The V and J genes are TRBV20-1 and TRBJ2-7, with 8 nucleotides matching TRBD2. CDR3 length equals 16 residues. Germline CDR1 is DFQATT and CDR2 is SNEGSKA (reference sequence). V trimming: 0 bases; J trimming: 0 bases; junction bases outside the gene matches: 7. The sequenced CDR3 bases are TGCAGTGCTAGAGATCTTAGCGGGGCCGCCTCCTACGAG. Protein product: CSARDLSGAASYE. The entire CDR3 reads CSARDLSGAASYEQYF.

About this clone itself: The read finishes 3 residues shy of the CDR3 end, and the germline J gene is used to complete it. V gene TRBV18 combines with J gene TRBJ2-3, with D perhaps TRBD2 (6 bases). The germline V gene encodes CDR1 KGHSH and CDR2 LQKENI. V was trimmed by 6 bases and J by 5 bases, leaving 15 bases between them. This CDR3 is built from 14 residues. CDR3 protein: CASSPGGVIDTQYF. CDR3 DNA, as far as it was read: TGTGCCAGCTCCCCCGGAGGGGTCATAGATACG. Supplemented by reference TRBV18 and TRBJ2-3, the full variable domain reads NAGVMQNPRHLVRRRGQEARLRCSPMKGHSHVYWYRQLPEEGLKFMVYLQKENIIDESGMPKERFSAEFPKEGPSILRIQQVVRGDSAAYFCASSPGGVIDTQYFGPGTRLTVL.

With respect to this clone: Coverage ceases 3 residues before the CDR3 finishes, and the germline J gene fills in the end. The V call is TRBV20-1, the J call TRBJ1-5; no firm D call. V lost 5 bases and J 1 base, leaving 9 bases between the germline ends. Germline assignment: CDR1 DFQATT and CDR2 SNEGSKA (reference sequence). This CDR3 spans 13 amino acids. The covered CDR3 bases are TGCAGTGCTTCCGGAGGGAGCAATCAGCCC. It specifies CSASGGSNQP. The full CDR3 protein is CSASGGSNQPQHF.

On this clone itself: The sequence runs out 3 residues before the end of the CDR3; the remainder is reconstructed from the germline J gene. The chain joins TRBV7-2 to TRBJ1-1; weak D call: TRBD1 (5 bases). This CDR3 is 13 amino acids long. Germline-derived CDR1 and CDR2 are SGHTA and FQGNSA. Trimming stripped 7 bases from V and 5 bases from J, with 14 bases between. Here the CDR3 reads CASTLRGWTEAFF. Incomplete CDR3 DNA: TGTGCCAGCACCCTCCGGGGGTGGACTGAA.

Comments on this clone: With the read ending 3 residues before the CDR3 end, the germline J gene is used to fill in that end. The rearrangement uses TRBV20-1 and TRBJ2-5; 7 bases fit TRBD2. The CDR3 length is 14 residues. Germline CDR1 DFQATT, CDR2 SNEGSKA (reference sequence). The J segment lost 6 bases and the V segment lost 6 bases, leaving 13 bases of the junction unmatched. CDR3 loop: CSALEGGAGKTQYF. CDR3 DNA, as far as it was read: TGCAGTGCCCTGGAGGGAGGGGCCGGGAAGACC.

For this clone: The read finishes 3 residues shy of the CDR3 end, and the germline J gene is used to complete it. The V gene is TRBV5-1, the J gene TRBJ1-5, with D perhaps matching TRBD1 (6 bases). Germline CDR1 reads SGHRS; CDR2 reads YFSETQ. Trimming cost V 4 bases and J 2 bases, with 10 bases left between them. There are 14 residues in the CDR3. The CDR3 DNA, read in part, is TGCGCCAGCAGCCTTTCAGGGGGCAATCAGCCC. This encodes CASSLSGGNQP. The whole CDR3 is CASSLSGGNQPQHF.

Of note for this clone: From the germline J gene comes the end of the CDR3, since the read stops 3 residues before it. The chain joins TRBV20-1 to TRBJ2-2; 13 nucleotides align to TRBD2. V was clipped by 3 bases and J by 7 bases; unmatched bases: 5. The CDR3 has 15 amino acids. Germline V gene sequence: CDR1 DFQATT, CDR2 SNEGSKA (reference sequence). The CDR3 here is CSARGTSGIFGELFF. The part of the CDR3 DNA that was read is TGCAGTGCTAGGGGGACTAGCGGGATATTCGGGGAG.